Listed below are T cell receptor beta chains from one sample, sequenced in a study of blood T cells in healthy people across ages. TCRdb reprocessed the 5' RACE reads via MiXCR and lists one record per CDR3 protein. This table holds more than 800,000 distinct CDR3 sequences, around 43% found once. Sequenced input: blood. The receptors stem from a woman between 55 and 75 years old in good health. CDR3s leave out the opening cysteine and the closing phenylalanine or tryptophan. Size is stated for part of the rows, as once, few or many counts, or as a class when the clone is expanded.

>TRBV6-6|.|TRBJ2-5
ASSYSLAGQETQY
>TRBV5-1|few|.
ASCWMAYYEQY
>TRBV7-3|few|TRBJ1-5
ASSLYEGQPQH
>TRBV10-1|.|TRBJ2-2
ASSDEGSTGELF
>TRBV15|once|TRBJ2-3
ATGTDRAPDTQY
>TRBV29-1|few|TRBJ2-7
SVVLFDSYEQY
>TRBV2|.|TRBJ1-2
ASSEMDRGRGANYGYT
>TRBV28|.|TRBJ2-7
ASSPRTGKSSYEQY
>TRBV20-1|.|TRBJ2-7
SAPDRAYYEQY
>TRBV20-1|.|TRBJ2-7
SARDSSGGNYEQY
>TRBV6-1|.|TRBJ2-3
ASRWRGRSQTDTQY
>TRBV18|.|TRBJ1-4
ASSPREATNEKLF
>TRBV29-1|many|TRBJ2-7
SVEERSGTTYEQY
>TRBV18|.|TRBJ2-6
ASSPRDRVGANVLT
>TRBV11-2|.|TRBJ2-3
ASSRLGTGDAQY
>TRBV6-6|.|TRBJ2-5
ASSYSWVGDEQY
>TRBV5-8|few|TRBJ2-3
ATHAGGDTDTQY
>TRBV5-1|.|TRBJ2-1
ASSLSTGSHNKQF
>TRBV5-6|many|TRBJ2-5
ASSLALQETQY
>TRBV21-1|.|TRBJ1-1
ASSKGYTARNTEAF
>TRBV6-5|once|TRBJ2-5
ASSFRTGLVETQY
>TRBV20-1|few|TRBJ1-6
SARSGQGSSSYNSPLH
>TRBV6-5|few|TRBJ2-7
ASNKKAGPYEQY
>TRBV18|few|TRBJ2-1
ASSAGTSGRYNEQF
>TRBV11-2|once|.
ASSYGDTTHYEQY
>TRBV20-1|.|TRBJ1-1
SARSWGRGTEAF
>TRBV28|.|TRBJ1-2
ASIFRGGDGYT
>TRBV10-3|few|TRBJ2-7
AIRAQGARYEQY
>TRBV27|.|TRBJ2-3
ASSSSRALRLAGEVGDTQY
>TRBV6-5|.|TRBJ2-5
ASSYGTGGSVQY
>TRBV6-6|.|TRBJ2-7
ASSPYRGTSVAYEQY
>TRBV2|.|TRBJ2-5
ASRGTSGNNEQY
>TRBV5-1|.|TRBJ2-1
ASSSDGTSGLYNEQF
>TRBV7-2|few|TRBJ1-4
ASSLTRWGQGEKLF
>TRBV7-6|.|TRBJ2-5
ASSLDPSGRETQY
>TRBV7-2|.|TRBJ1-6
ASSLKPAGGTGVTPLH
>TRBV2|.|TRBJ2-7
ASKIVPGLTYEQY
>TRBV5-1|.|TRBJ1-1
ASSFNSPGVTEAF
>TRBV20-1|.|TRBJ2-1
SARVGTRLGNEQF
>TRBV4-1|few|TRBJ2-7
ASSPVLAGECEQY
>TRBV24-1|.|TRBJ2-3
ATSTGSTDTKY
>TRBV18|.|TRBJ2-7
ASSPRLEGAEQY
>TRBV11-3|.|TRBJ2-1
ASSQLAGGPGEQF
>TRBV27|.|.
ASRGGTYNEQY
>TRBV18|few|TRBJ2-1
ASSPGPSSYNEQF
>TRBV20-1|.|TRBJ2-7
SALDRGSREQY
>TRBV12-3/TRBV12-4|.|TRBJ2-1
ASRGLAGGVNEQF
>TRBV13|few|TRBJ2-7
ASSSGLAEISYEQY
>TRBV12-3/TRBV12-4|few|TRBJ2-5
ASSLRELQETQY
>TRBV12-3/TRBV12-4|.|TRBJ2-3
ASSFHRTLTDTQY
>TRBV10-3|once|TRBJ1-2
AISGSGGSGYT
>TRBV7-9|once|TRBJ2-3
ANSPPGISTDTQY
>TRBV28|few|TRBJ2-3
ASSLQRREDTQY
>TRBV6-1|once|TRBJ2-3
ASRTSAGGSDTQY
>TRBV7-9|once|TRBJ1-4
ASSPGGYEKLF